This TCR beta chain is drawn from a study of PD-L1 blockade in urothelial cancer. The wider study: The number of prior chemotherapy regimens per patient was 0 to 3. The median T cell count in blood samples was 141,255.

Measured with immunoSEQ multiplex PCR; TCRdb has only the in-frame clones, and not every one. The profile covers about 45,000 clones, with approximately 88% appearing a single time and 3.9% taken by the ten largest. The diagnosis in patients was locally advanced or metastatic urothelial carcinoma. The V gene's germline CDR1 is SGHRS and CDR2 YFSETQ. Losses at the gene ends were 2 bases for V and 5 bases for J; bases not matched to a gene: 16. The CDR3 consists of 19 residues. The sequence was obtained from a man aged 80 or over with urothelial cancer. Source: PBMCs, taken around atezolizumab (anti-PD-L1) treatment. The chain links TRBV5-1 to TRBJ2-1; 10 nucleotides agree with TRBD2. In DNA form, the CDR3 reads TGCGCCAGCAGCTTCCGGCTAGCGGGAGAGGGGCAACCGGACAATGAGCAGTTCTTC. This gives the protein CASSFRLAGEGQPDNEQFF. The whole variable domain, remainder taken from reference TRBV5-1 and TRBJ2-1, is KAGVTQTPRYLIKTRGQQVTLSCSPISGHRSVSWYQQTPGQGLQFLFEYFSETQRNKGNFPGRFSGRQFSNSRSEMNVSTLELGDSALYLCASSFRLAGEGQPDNEQFFGPGTRLTVL.